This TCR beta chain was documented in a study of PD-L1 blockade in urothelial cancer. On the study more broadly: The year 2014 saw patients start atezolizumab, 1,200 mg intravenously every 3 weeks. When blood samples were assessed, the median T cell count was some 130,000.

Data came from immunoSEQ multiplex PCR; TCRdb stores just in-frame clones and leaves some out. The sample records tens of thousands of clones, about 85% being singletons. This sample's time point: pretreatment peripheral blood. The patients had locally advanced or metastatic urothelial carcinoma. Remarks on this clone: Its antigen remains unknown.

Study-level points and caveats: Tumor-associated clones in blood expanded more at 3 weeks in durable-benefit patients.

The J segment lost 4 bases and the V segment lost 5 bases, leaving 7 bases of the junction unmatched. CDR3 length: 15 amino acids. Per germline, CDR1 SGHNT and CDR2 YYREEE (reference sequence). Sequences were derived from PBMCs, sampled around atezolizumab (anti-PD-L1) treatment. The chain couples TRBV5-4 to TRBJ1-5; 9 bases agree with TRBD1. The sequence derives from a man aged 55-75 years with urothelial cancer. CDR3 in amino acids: CASSWGQGTNQPQHF. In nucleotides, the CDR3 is TGTGCCAGCAGTTGGGGACAGGGAACAAATCAGCCCCAGCATTTT.